This TCR beta chain was profiled in a study of cytomegalovirus exposure and HLA in healthy donors. The PCR employed 60 Vbeta primers together with 13 Jbeta primers. The method was immunoSEQ multiplex PCR; TCRdb's version includes in-frame clones alone and lacks a portion of them. In the table there are 100,000 to 150,000 clones, 60% to 80% of which are singletons. CDR3 size: 14 residues. V lost 2 bases, J lost 9 bases, and 3 bases stayed unmatched. In germline, CDR1 is SGHTS, CDR2 YDEGEE. This TCR was sampled from a man aged 25 to 45 in good health and CMV-seronegative. Sequenced input: PBMCs. This chain joins TRBV5-8 and TRBJ1-6; 9 bases are a match to TRBD1. The CDR3 nucleotides are TGTGCCAGCAGCTTCGGGACAGGGCCTTCACCCCTCCACTTT. This translates into CASSFGTGPSPLHF. The full variable domain, its missing parts supplied by reference TRBV5-8 and TRBJ1-6, is EAGVTQSPTHLIKTRGQQATLRCSPISGHTSVYWYQQALGLGLQFLLWYDEGEERNRGNFPPRFSGRQFPNYSSELNVNALELEDSALYLCASSFGTGPSPLHFGNGTRLTVT.